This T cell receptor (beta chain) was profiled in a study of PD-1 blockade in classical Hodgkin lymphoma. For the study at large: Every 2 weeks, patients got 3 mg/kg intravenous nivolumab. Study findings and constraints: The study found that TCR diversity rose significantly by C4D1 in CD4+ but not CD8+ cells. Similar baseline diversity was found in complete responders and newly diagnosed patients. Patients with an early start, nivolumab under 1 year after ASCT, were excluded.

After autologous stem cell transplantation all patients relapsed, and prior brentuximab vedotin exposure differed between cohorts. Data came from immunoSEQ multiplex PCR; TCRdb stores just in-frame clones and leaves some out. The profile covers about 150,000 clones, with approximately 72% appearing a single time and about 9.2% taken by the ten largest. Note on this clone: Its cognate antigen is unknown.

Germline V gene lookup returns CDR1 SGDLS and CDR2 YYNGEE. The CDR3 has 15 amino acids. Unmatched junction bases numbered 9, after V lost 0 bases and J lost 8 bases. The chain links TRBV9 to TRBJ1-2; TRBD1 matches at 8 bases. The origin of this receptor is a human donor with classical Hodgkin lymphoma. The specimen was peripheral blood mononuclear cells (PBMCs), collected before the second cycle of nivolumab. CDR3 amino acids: CASSVGERQGHGYTF. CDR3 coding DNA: TGTGCCAGCAGCGTAGGGGAACGACAGGGGCACGGCTACACCTTC.